The 24 T cell receptor beta chains below all came from one sample that was sequenced in a study of blood T cell repertoires in COVID-19. Data came from immunoSEQ multiplex PCR; TCRdb stores just in-frame clones and leaves some out. This sample has some 140,000 clones; approximately 84% occur once, and the top ten carry 5.5%. Material for sequencing was PBMCs or T cells enriched from blood (not recorded which). These receptor sequences come from a man aged 35 to 55 with acute COVID-19.

V usage is TRBV10-3 and J usage is TRBJ2-7; TRBD1 matches at 9 bases. This CDR3 is built from 16 residues. Unmatched junction bases numbered 4, after V lost 1 base and J lost 0 bases. From germline, CDR1 is ENHRY and CDR2 SYGVKD. CDR3 amino acids: CAISEWGQGFSYEQYF. In DNA form, the CDR3 reads TGTGCCATCAGTGAGTGGGGACAGGGATTCTCCTACGAGCAGTACTTC.

This chain links TRBV9 with TRBJ2-1; the match to TRBD2 covers 14 bases. The CDR3 is 18 residues long. V gave up 4 bases and J gave up 10 bases; unmatched junction bases: 16. Per the germline V gene, CDR1 is SGDLS and CDR2 is YYNGEE. DNA for the CDR3: TGTGCCAGCAGCTTCCGGGACCAACTCGGACTAGCGGGAGGCGAGCAGTTCTTC. The encoded protein is CASSFRDQLGLAGGEQFF.

The gene calls are TRBV28 and TRBJ1-5, with a possible D match to TRBD1 (5 bases). The length of the CDR3 is 16 residues. Looked up from germline, CDR1 is MDHEN and CDR2 is SYDVKM. The V gene lost 2 bases and the J gene lost 0 bases, with 11 bases spanning the gap. The CDR3 DNA follows: TGTGCCAGCAGTTTAGGTGGGGGGAATAGCAATCAGCCCCAGCATTTT. This translates into CASSLGGGNSNQPQHF.

The chain employs TRBV7-2 and TRBJ2-3, with TRBD2 matching 7 bases. Germline CDR1 reads SGHTA; CDR2 reads FQGNSA. The CDR3 is 15 residues long. The V segment lost 4 bases and the J segment 4 bases; nucleotides outside the gene matches: 8. The CDR3 region is CASSYTWTRADTQYF. The CDR3 region has the DNA TGTGCCAGCAGCTACACCTGGACTAGGGCAGATACGCAGTATTTT. Combining the CDR3 with reference TRBV7-2 and TRBJ2-3 gives the whole variable domain GAGVSQSPSNKVTEKGKDVELRCDPISGHTALYWYRQSLGQGLEFLIYFQGNSAPDKSGLPSDRFSAERTGGSVSTLTIQRTQQEDSAVYLCASSYTWTRADTQYFGPGTRLTVL.

This chain joins TRBV5-4 and TRBJ2-7; TRBD2 matches 10 bases. The germline V gene has CDR1 SGHNT and CDR2 YYREEE (reference sequence). V lost 4 bases, J lost 3 bases, and 10 bases stayed unmatched. The CDR3 is 16 residues long. The DNA for the CDR3 is TGTGCCAGCAGCCCTGGTGGGACTAGCGCGTTCTACGAGCAGTACTTC. Translating gives CASSPGGTSAFYEQYF.

This chain links TRBV10-3 with TRBJ2-5, with 7 bases lining up with TRBD1. The CDR3 totals 17 residues. CDR1 ENHRY and CDR2 SYGVKD come from the germline V gene. J gave up 3 bases and V 3 bases, and 13 bases lay outside the gene matches. CDR3 sequence (DNA): TGTGCCATCAGTGAAACTCGGACAGGTAGAGGAAAAGAGACCCAGTACTTC. The encoded protein is CAISETRTGRGKETQYF.

This chain connects TRBV6-2 or TRBV6-3 to TRBJ2-1, with D tentatively TRBD2 (6 bases). V was trimmed by 5 bases and J by 12 bases, leaving 14 bases between them. This CDR3 region has 12 residues. From germline, CDR1 is MNHEY and CDR2 SVGEGT. DNA of the CDR3: TGTGCCAGCAGTCGGACTCTGGAGGGGCAGTTCTTC. The encoded protein is CASSRTLEGQFF.

The genes are TRBV10-2 and TRBJ2-7, with 8 bases matching TRBD1. The V segment lost 10 bases and the J segment 4 bases; nucleotides outside the gene matches: 9. The germline CDR1 and CDR2 sequences are WSHSY and SAAADI. The CDR3 sequence is 13 residues long. The CDR3 coding sequence is TGCGCCACTACCGGGACAGGTTCATACGAGCAGTACTTC. Protein sequence: CATTGTGSYEQYF.

Regarding this clone: It is unclear where the CDR3 begins or ends on the DNA, so no DNA is shown, and the CDR3 is as TCRdb lists it. The chain recombines TRBV2 with TRBJ2-7; TRBD1, the table's D call, lacks a check against the DNA. In germline, CDR1 is SNHLY, CDR2 FYNNEI. 13 amino acids form the CDR3, both terminal residues included. The CDR3 loop is CASILDRSYEQYF.

CDR3 loop: CASSFLGFGSKKTTGEQYF. CDR3 nucleotides: TGTGCCAGCAGTTTCCTAGGCTTTGGGAGTAAGAAGACTACGGGAGAGCAGTACTTC. The chain couples TRBV28 to TRBJ2-7, with a possible D match to TRBD2 (5 bases). Germline CDR1 MDHEN, CDR2 SYDVKM. V was clipped by 3 bases and J by 7 bases, with 31 bases between them. CDR3 length equals 19 residues.

In this sample, this clone turned up a few times. The genes are TRBV4-3 and TRBJ2-1, with TRBD2 as a possible D gene (6 bases). This CDR3 spans 16 amino acids. Trimming took off 0 bases at V and 3 bases at J, with 12 bases between the two ends. The germline CDR1 and CDR2 sequences are LGHNA and YSLEER. CDR3 amino acids: CASSQDPGLRYNEQFF. The CDR3 DNA follows: TGCGCCAGCAGCCAAGATCCCGGACTACGCTACAATGAGCAGTTCTTC.

V is TRBV27 and J is TRBJ2-5; tentatively, D is TRBD2 (5 bases). Trimming cost V 2 bases and J 4 bases, with 11 bases left between them. Germline V lookup: CDR1 MNHEY, CDR2 SMNVEV (reference sequence). This CDR3 has 14 amino acids. This chain's CDR3 is CASSLGGGPETQYF. Written as DNA, the CDR3 is TGTGCCAGCAGTTTAGGAGGTGGCCCAGAGACCCAGTACTTC.

This clone was seen only a few times. The chain has TRBV7-2 and TRBJ2-5; 9 nucleotides line up with TRBD2. V lost 2 bases and J lost 3; bases outside the gene matches: 10. Germline V gene data show CDR1 as SGHTA and CDR2 as FQGNSA. The CDR3 contains 17 residues. CDR3 loop: CASSLTRRGGGEETQYF. Written as DNA, the CDR3 is TGTGCCAGCAGCTTAACCCGAAGGGGCGGGGGGGAAGAGACCCAGTACTTC.

The chain carries TRBV4-1 and TRBJ2-5; 10 bases map to TRBD2. The germline V gene has CDR1 MGHRA and CDR2 YSYEKL. This CDR3 is built from 16 residues. The junction had 5 bases not matched to a gene; V was cut back by 0 bases and J by 4 bases. The CDR3 nucleotides read TGCGCCAGCAGCCAAGAGGCAGCGGGGGGGGGAGAGACCCAGTACTTC. Translated, it gives CASSQEAAGGGETQYF.

This sequence joins TRBV9 and TRBJ1-1; D gene unclear. Germline V gene lookup returns CDR1 SGDLS and CDR2 YYNGEE. With 7 bases removed from V and 3 bases from J, the gap between germline ends came to 16 bases. The CDR3 totals 14 residues. For the CDR3, the DNA is TGTGCCAGCGCTTCTCGGGGTCAGGACACTGAAGCTTTCTTT. This gives the protein CASASRGQDTEAFF. The full variable domain, in which reference TRBV9 and TRBJ1-1 provide the parts outside the CDR3, is DSGVTQTPKHLITATGQRVTLRCSPRSGDLSVYWYQQSLDQGLQFLIQYYNGEERAKGNILERFSAQQFPDLHSELNLSSLELGDSALYFCASASRGQDTEAFFGQGTRLTVV.

In this sample, this clone turned up a few times. The genes are TRBV30 and TRBJ1-2; D might be TRBD1 (6 bases). Germline V gene data show CDR1 as GTSNPN and CDR2 as SVGIG (reference sequence). V lost 8 bases and J lost 2, with 15 bases in between. The CDR3 runs 13 residues. The CDR3 region has the DNA TGTGCCGCTTTACGGGGGGCGAACTATGGCTACACCTTC. It codes for CAALRGANYGYTF.

The chain couples TRBV9 to TRBJ1-1; TRBD1 might be the D (6 bases). The CDR3 extends over 19 amino acids. The germline gives CDR1 SGDLS, CDR2 YYNGEE. V was shortened by 4 bases and J by 6 bases, with 31 bases between the two germline ends. The CDR3 DNA sequence: TGTGCCAGCAGCCCGGCGGTGGTAAGGGGGTATGTAGATGGTTCTGAAGCTTTCTTT. Encoded protein: CASSPAVVRGYVDGSEAFF.

This clone was counted a single time. The CDR3 here is CASSVGQGSGNTIYF. The CDR3 DNA sequence: TGTGCCAGCAGCGTAGGACAGGGCTCTGGAAACACCATATATTTT. The chain combines TRBV9 with TRBJ1-3; 7 positions match TRBD1. The ends lost 0 bases at V and 0 bases at J; junction bases unmatched: 0. Germline V lookup: CDR1 SGDLS, CDR2 YYNGEE. This CDR3 has 15 residues.

The V and J genes are TRBV27 and TRBJ2-6, with TRBD2 as a possible D gene (7 bases). There are 16 residues in the CDR3. V was clipped by 7 bases and J by 4 bases, with 17 bases between them. The germline V gene has CDR1 MNHEY and CDR2 SMNVEV (reference sequence). CDR3 DNA sequence: TGTGCCAGCACCCAAGGGGGAGGGGCGGGGGCCAACGTCCTGACTTTC. Its translation is CASTQGGGAGANVLTF.

The gene calls are TRBV5-8 and TRBJ1-5, with D tentatively TRBD1 (5 bases). V was shortened by 4 bases and J by 1 base, with 18 bases between the two germline ends. Per the germline V gene, CDR1 is SGHTS and CDR2 is YDEGEE. CDR3 size: 17 residues. CDR3 region: CASSITLDSFSNQPQHF. CDR3 nucleotides: TGTGCCAGCAGCATCACCCTTGACAGTTTCAGCAATCAGCCCCAGCATTTT.

V and J are TRBV19 and TRBJ1-2; D is perhaps TRBD1 (6 bases). Germline V gives CDR1 LNHDA, CDR2 SQIVND (reference sequence). The CDR3 runs to 13 residues. The germline V and J ends were trimmed by 7 bases and 11 bases, with 20 bases remaining between them. The CDR3 DNA reads as TGTGCCAGTACCCAACCGCCGGGACACGGGTACACCTTC. Amino acids: CASTQPPGHGYTF.

The genes are TRBV6-5 and TRBJ2-2, with D perhaps matching TRBD1 (6 bases). The V end lost 2 bases, the J end lost 3 bases, and 10 bases lay between the germline ends. CDR3 length equals 15 residues. CDR1 MNHEY and CDR2 SVGAGI come from the germline V gene. CDR3 sequence: CASSYTGQYTGELFF. In nucleotides, the CDR3 is TGTGCCAGCAGTTACACTGGACAGTACACCGGGGAGCTGTTTTTT.

The chain links TRBV5-1 to TRBJ2-3; D perhaps matches TRBD2 (5 bases). Germline CDR1 reads SGHRS; CDR2 reads YFSETQ. V shed 4 bases and J shed 6 bases, with 15 bases lying between them. This CDR3 has 14 residues. The CDR3 bases are TGCGCCAGCAGCCGGAGGTTAGAGTCGGATACGCAGTATTTT. It translates to CASSRRLESDTQYF.

The CDR3 sequence is CAWSVLRGSGANVLTF. The DNA for the CDR3 is TGTGCCTGGAGTGTACTGAGGGGGTCCGGGGCCAACGTCCTGACTTTC. The chain joins TRBV30 to TRBJ2-6; TRBD1 might be the D (6 bases). Germline loops: CDR1 GTSNPN, CDR2 SVGIG (reference sequence). The length of the CDR3 is 16 residues. V was shortened by 0 bases and J by 4 bases, with 13 bases between the two germline ends.